Listed here are 7 T cell receptor beta chains from one sample, sequenced in a study of blood T cell repertoires in COVID-19. Only in-frame clones appear in the TCRdb table, and some are missing; sequencing was by immunoSEQ multiplex PCR. The profile shows over 120,000 clones, just under 85% of them singletons. The material sequenced was PBMCs or T cells enriched from blood (not recorded which). The origin of the receptors is a man aged 50-60 years who had recovered from COVID-19.

The chain has TRBV19 and TRBJ1-5; TRBD1 aligns across 8 bases. The V gene's germline CDR1 is LNHDA and CDR2 SQIVND (reference sequence). The CDR3 length is 14 residues. V was pared by 9 bases and J by 6 bases, with 10 bases of the junction left unmatched. For the CDR3, the DNA is TGTGCCAGCCAAGCCACCGGGACAGGTCAGCCCCAGCATTTT. Translated, it gives CASQATGTGQPQHF.

The chain is built from TRBV9 and TRBJ2-7, with D tentatively TRBD2 (6 bases). Trimming left V 6 bases short and J 0 bases short, with 13 bases between. The CDR3 consists of 14 residues. Germline V gene sequence: CDR1 SGDLS, CDR2 YYNGEE. CDR3 sequence reads: CASIGGPTSYEQYF. The CDR3 nucleotides read TGTGCCAGCATCGGAGGGCCTACCTCCTACGAGCAGTACTTC. The whole variable domain, filled in from reference TRBV9 and TRBJ2-7, reads DSGVTQTPKHLITATGQRVTLRCSPRSGDLSVYWYQQSLDQGLQFLIQYYNGEERAKGNILERFSAQQFPDLHSELNLSSLELGDSALYFCASIGGPTSYEQYFGPGTRLTVT.

This chain links TRBV2 with TRBJ2-7; 8 bases fit TRBD1. The CDR3 totals 14 residues. The V gene's germline CDR1 is SNHLY and CDR2 FYNNEI. J gave up 6 bases and V 7 bases, and 11 bases lay outside the gene matches. The CDR3 sequence: CASTRTGWDSEQYF. CDR3 nucleotides: TGTGCCAGCACCCGGACAGGGTGGGACTCCGAGCAGTACTTC.

The V gene is TRBV7-2, the J gene TRBJ1-1; 8 bases fit TRBD1. With 1 base clipped from V and 2 bases from J, the junction kept 3 bases outside the gene matches. The CDR3 runs to 15 residues. The germline V gene has CDR1 SGHTA and CDR2 FQGNSA. CDR3 sequence (DNA): TGTGCCAGCAGCTTAGTGGCAGGGGGCAACACTGAAGCTTTCTTT. Its translation: CASSLVAGGNTEAFF.

This chain links TRBV25-1 with TRBJ2-3, with D possibly TRBD2 on 6 matching bases. Trimming cost V 4 bases and J 3 bases, with 14 bases left between them. The CDR3 is 15 amino acids. Germline assignment: CDR1 MGHDK and CDR2 SYGVNS. The CDR3 nucleotides are TGTGCCAGCAGTGCCCCCCCGGAGGGGACAGATACGCAGTATTTT. Translating gives CASSAPPEGTDTQYF. Using reference TRBV25-1 and TRBJ2-3 for the parts outside the CDR3, the full variable domain is EADIYQTPRYLVIGTGKKITLECSQTMGHDKMYWYQQDPGMELHLIHYSYGVNSTEKGDLSSESTVSRIRTEHFPLTLESARPSHTSQYLCASSAPPEGTDTQYFGPGTRLTVL.

The chain combines TRBV9 with TRBJ1-2; a possible D gene is TRBD1 (6 bases). V lost 1 base and J 5 bases, leaving 9 bases between the germline ends. The CDR3 totals 13 residues. Germline lookup yields CDR1 SGDLS and CDR2 YYNGEE. CDR3 sequence (DNA): TGTGCCAGCAGCGTACCAGGGGCGTATGGCTACACCTTC. Translated, it gives CASSVPGAYGYTF. The full variable domain, with the rest looked up from reference TRBV9 and TRBJ1-2, is DSGVTQTPKHLITATGQRVTLRCSPRSGDLSVYWYQQSLDQGLQFLIQYYNGEERAKGNILERFSAQQFPDLHSELNLSSLELGDSALYFCASSVPGAYGYTFGSGTRLTVV.

This clone turned up a few times. The V gene is TRBV30, the J gene TRBJ2-1, with TRBD2 matching 14 bases. Germline loops: CDR1 GTSNPN, CDR2 SVGIG (reference sequence). V lost 5 bases to trimming and J lost 6 bases; unmatched junction nucleotides: 3. CDR3 length: 14 amino acids. DNA of the CDR3: TGTGCCTGGGCCGGGACTAGCGGGGGCAATGAGCAGTTCTTC. Translated, it gives CAWAGTSGGNEQFF. Supplemented by reference TRBV30 and TRBJ2-1, the full variable domain reads SQTIHQWPATLVQPVGSPLSLECTVEGTSNPNLYWYRQAAGRGLQLLFYSVGIGQISSEVPQNLSASRPQDRQFILSSKKLLLSDSGFYLCAWAGTSGGNEQFFGPGTRLTVL.